Described below is a single T cell receptor (beta chain) sequence and its context. The CDR3 is made up of 13 amino acids. Trimming removed 1 base from V and 1 base from J, with 4 bases in between. Germline CDR1 and CDR2: SEHNR and FQNEAQ (reference sequence). TCRdb reprocessed the 5' RACE reads via MiXCR and lists one record per CDR3 protein. The sample has over 95,000 distinct CDR3 sequences; 8% to 10% are singletons. The entry originates in a study of CD8 T cells in ankylosing spondylitis. The sample consisted of blood, either unsorted or a sorted T cell fraction (not recorded which). The receptor was derived from a male donor with ankylosing spondylitis or in good health (not recorded which). The V gene is TRBV7-9, the J gene TRBJ2-5; no clear D gene. CDR3 amino acids: CASSLGVQETQYF. The CDR3 DNA is TGTGCCAGCAGCTTAGGAGTCCAAGAGACCCAGTACTTC.